This paragraph reports one T cell receptor beta chain. Antigen: not known. A junction end diverges from the germline sequence, so it may reflect a read error. Together with a sample-barcoded 5' primer, a J-beta primer mix was included in a second PCR lasting roughly 6 to 12 cycles. TCRdb analysed the 5' RACE reads with MiXCR anew, one entry per CDR3 protein. This table has over 1,200,000 distinct CDR3 sequences, 45% to 70% appearing once. The data stem from a study of blood T cells in healthy people across ages. Findings of the study overall: Long-lived and aged donors differed, with more naive CD4+ cells and higher diversity in the long-lived. PBMCs that were unsorted prevented a conclusive naive versus antigen-experienced comparison. Across the age range, TCR beta diversity per million T cells fell in a roughly linear way.

CDR3 length: 16 amino acids. Germline CDR1 MGHRA, CDR2 YSYEKL. This TCR was sampled from a man aged 18 to 29 in good health. Specimen: blood. This sequence joins TRBV4-1 and TRBJ1-5, with a possible D match to TRBD1 (5 bases). For the CDR3, the DNA is TGCGCCGGCAGCCAAGATTCCGGGACCAGCAATCAGCCCCAGCATTTT. It is translated as CAGSQDSGTSNQPQHF.